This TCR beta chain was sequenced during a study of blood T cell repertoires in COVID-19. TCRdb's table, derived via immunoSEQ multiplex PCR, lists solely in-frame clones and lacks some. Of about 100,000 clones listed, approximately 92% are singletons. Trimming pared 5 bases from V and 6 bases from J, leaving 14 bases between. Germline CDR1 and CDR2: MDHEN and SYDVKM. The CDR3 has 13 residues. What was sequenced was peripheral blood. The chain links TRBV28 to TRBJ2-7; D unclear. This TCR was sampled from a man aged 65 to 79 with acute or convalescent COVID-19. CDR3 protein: CASSVHPAPEQYF. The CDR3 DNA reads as TGTGCCAGCAGTGTGCATCCCGCGCCCGAGCAGTACTTC.